This record concerns one TCR beta chain sequence. Terminally differentiated effector memory CD45RA+ cells were excluded by CCR7 positive selection of CD45RO-negative cells. The source of the sample is a study of shared clonotypes between healthy human individuals. The assay was immunoSEQ multiplex PCR, and TCRdb's table has in-frame clones only and misses some. The table shows under 2,000,000 clones, with approximately 94% occurring only once. The sample comprised naive CD8+ T cells sorted from blood. This TCR derives from a man in his late teens or twenties in good health.

The CDR3 region is CASSLYDSDSNQPQHF. For the CDR3, the DNA is TGTGCCAGCAGCTTGTACGACTCCGATAGCAATCAGCCCCAGCATTTT. The rearrangement joins TRBV7-8 to TRBJ1-5; D not resolved. Germline assignment: CDR1 SGHVS and CDR2 FQNEAQ. This CDR3 contains 16 residues. Trimming took 3 bases from V and 0 from J, leaving 12 bases between them.